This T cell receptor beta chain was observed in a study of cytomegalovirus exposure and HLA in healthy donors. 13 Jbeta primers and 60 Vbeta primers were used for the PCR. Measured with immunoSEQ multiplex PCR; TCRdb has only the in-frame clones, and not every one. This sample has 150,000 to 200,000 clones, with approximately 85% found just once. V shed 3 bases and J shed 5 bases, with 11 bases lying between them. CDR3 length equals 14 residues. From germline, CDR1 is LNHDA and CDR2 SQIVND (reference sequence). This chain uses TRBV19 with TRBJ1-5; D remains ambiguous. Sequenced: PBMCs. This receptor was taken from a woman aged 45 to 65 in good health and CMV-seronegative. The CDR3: CASSIRGADQPQHF. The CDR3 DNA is TGTGCCAGTAGTATCCGTGGAGCCGATCAGCCCCAGCATTTT.